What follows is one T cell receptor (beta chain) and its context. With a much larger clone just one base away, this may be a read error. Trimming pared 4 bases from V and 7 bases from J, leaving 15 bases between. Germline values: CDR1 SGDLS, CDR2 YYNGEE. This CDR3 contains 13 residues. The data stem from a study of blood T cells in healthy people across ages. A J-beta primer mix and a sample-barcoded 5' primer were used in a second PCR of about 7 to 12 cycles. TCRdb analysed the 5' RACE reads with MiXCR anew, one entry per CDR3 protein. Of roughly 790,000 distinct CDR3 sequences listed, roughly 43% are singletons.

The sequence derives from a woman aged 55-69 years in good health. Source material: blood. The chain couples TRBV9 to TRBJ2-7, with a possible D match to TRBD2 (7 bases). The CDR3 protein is CASSTNEGGEQYF. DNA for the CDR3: TGTGCCAGCAGCACGAACGAGGGGGGGGAGCAGTACTTC. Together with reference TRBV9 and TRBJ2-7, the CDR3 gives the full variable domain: DSGVTQTPKHLITATGQRVTLRCSPRSGDLSVYWYQQSLDQGLQFLIQYYNGEERAKGNILERFSAQQFPDLHSELNLSSLELGDSALYFCASSTNEGGEQYFGPGTRLTVT.